The clone carrying this TCR beta chain was counted once. The sample belongs to a study of blood T cell repertoires in COVID-19. About the research overall: Sites in the United States, Italy and Spain provided acute and convalescent COVID-19 samples. The analysed material was cDNA or gDNA that came from T cells, B-cell-depleted T cells, or PBMCs.

CDR3 length: 16 residues. Germline V gene data show CDR1 as SGDLS and CDR2 as YYNGEE. Between the trimmed V and J ends, which lost 4 bases and 8 bases, there was a span of 24 bases. In the original processing: From reference gene primer amplification, estimates of nucleated cell counts were derived. TCRdb's copy holds only in-frame clones and misses some; the assay was immunoSEQ multiplex PCR. D and trimming come from the DNA, and the V and J calls and clone size come from that table. The sample has some 240,000 clones; 65% to 90% are singletons. Enrolment of Seattle patients took place during active infection, and they were followed longitudinally.

The sample was peripheral blood. The chain links TRBV9 to TRBJ1-2, with TRBD1 as a possible D gene (6 bases). The source of this sequence is a woman between 65 and 79 years old with COVID-19, enrolled during active disease. The CDR3 DNA reads as TGTGCCAGCAGCCCCCTGGTGGGGGCCGACTTAGGGGGCTACACCTTC. This encodes CASSPLVGADLGGYTF. The whole variable domain, filled in from reference TRBV9 and TRBJ1-2, reads DSGVTQTPKHLITATGQRVTLRCSPRSGDLSVYWYQQSLDQGLQFLIQYYNGEERAKGNILERFSAQQFPDLHSELNLSSLELGDSALYFCASSPLVGADLGGYTFGSGTRLTVV.